This TCR beta chain originates from a study of blood T cell repertoires in COVID-19. The overall study: Acute-phase and convalescent COVID-19 samples originated in the United States, Italy and Spain.

Only in-frame clones appear in the TCRdb table, and some are missing; sequencing was by immunoSEQ multiplex PCR. The sample carries about 190,000 clones, roughly 90% recorded once. This CDR3 contains 15 residues. The V gene lost 5 bases and the J gene lost 14 bases, with 24 bases spanning the gap. Germline CDR1 reads SEHNR; CDR2 reads FQNEAQ (reference sequence). The V and J genes are TRBV7-9 and TRBJ1-4; D gene uncertain. What was sequenced was peripheral blood. This sequence originates from a middle-aged man with acute or convalescent COVID-19. The CDR3 DNA sequence: TGTGCCAGCAGCCCCTTTCGGACCACGGGAGGTGCCCTGTTTTTT. Residues: CASSPFRTTGGALFF.